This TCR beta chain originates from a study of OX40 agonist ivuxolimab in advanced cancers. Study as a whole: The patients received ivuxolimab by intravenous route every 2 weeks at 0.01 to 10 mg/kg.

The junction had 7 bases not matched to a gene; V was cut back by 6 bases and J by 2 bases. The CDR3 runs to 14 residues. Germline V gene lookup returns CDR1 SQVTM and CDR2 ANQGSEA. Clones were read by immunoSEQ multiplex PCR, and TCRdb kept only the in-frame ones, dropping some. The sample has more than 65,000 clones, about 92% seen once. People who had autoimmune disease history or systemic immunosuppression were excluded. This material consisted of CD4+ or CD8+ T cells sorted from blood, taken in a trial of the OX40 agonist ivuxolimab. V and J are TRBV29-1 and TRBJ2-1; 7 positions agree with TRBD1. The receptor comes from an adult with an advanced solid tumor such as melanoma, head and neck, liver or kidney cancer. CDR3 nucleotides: TGCAGCGTGGCTAGGACAGGAGCCTACAATGAGCAGTTCTTC. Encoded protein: CSVARTGAYNEQFF.